This T cell receptor beta chain originates from a study of cytomegalovirus exposure and HLA in healthy donors. Healthy bone marrow donors formed the donor group. Trimming at V came to 3 bases and at J to 11 bases, leaving 21 bases not matched to a gene. The CDR3 is made up of 19 amino acids. Germline CDR1 and CDR2: LNHDA and SQIVND (reference sequence). Researchers ran the PCR with 60 Vbeta and 13 Jbeta primers. TCRdb's table, derived via immunoSEQ multiplex PCR, lists solely in-frame clones and lacks some. The sample contains 98,000 or so clones, about four fifths of which appear only once. Study observations and caveats: Later on, an analysis found that several of the most significant clusters appeared to be linked to common viral pathogens, which included parvovirus B19. Among TCR beta chains, those listed as cytomegalovirus-associated numbered about 160.

About this clone: Its specificity is unknown.

The sequenced sample consisted of PBMCs. The genes are TRBV19 and TRBJ2-1, with TRBD1 matching over 11 bases. This clonotype originated in a human donor in good health. The chain's CDR3 is CASSMEGNRDRGEKGKQFF. The CDR3 coding sequence is TGTGCCAGTAGTATGGAAGGGAACCGGGACAGGGGGGAAAAAGGGAAGCAGTTCTTC.